This is a list of T cell receptor beta chains from one sample in a study of blood T cell repertoires in COVID-19. Some clones are missing from TCRdb's copy, which holds only in-frame ones; the method was immunoSEQ multiplex PCR. The sample shows more than 60,000 clones, roughly 89% of them seen only once. Material: peripheral blood. The receptors shown here come from a woman in her forties or fifties with active COVID-19. CDR3s include the opening cysteine and the closing phenylalanine or tryptophan. The D gene is left open where the match is weak. The size of a clone is reported for some rows only, either as once, few or many, or as a class for expanded clones.

>-|TRBJ2-7|TRBV5-1|-
TGCGCCAGCAGCTTAGGACAGCAAGTCCACGAGCAGTACTTC
CASSLGQQVHEQYF
>-|TRBJ1-1|TRBV5-1|-
TGCGCCAGCAGCTTTGGACAGGAAGCTTTCTTT
CASSFGQEAFF
>-|TRBJ2-2|TRBV6-1|TRBD2
TGTGCCAGCAGTGAACTGGGCGGGAGGGATAACACCGGGGAGCTGTTTTTT
CASSELGGRDNTGELFF
>few|TRBJ2-5|TRBV7-8|TRBD1
TGTGCCAGCAGGTCAATGACAGGGACAGAGACCCAGTACTTC
CASRSMTGTETQYF
>-|TRBJ2-7|TRBV9|-
TGTGCCAGCAGCGTAGGTAACAGTCTCCACGAGCAGTACTTC
CASSVGNSLHEQYF
>-|TRBJ2-7|TRBV5-5|-
TGTGCCAGCAGCTTGGAATGGCAGGGATTCTACGAGCAGTACTTC
CASSLEWQGFYEQYF
>once|TRBJ2-1|TRBV9|-
TGTGCCAGCAGCCCCCCGGGACATGATAATGAGCAGTTCTTC
CASSPPGHDNEQFF
>-|TRBJ2-1|TRBV5-1|-
TGCGCCAGCAGCTTAAGGGGGGGTTACAATGAGCAGTTCTTC
CASSLRGGYNEQFF
>-|TRBJ2-7|TRBV3-1/TRBV3-2|TRBD2
TGTGCCAGCAGACGAGGGACTAGCGGGATGGACGAGCAGTACTTC
CASRRGTSGMDEQYF
>once|TRBJ1-1|TRBV19|TRBD1
TGTGCCAGTAGCCGTTGGGGACAGGACACTGAAGCTTTCTTT
CASSRWGQDTEAFF
>-|TRBJ2-1|TRBV30|TRBD2
TGTGCCTGGAGCCCGGGACTAGCGGGGAACAATGAGCAGTTCTTC
CAWSPGLAGNNEQFF
>-|TRBJ2-3|TRBV15|TRBD1
TGTGCCACCAGCAGAGGAGGGGGACAGGGGAGCACAGATACGCAGTATTTT
CATSRGGGQGSTDTQYF
>-|TRBJ1-4|TRBV24-1|-
TGTGCCACCAGTGATTCGGTGGGTGGGCAGTCGGCTGAAAAACTGTTTTTT
CATSDSVGGQSAEKLFF
>once|TRBJ2-1|TRBV6-1|TRBD1
TGTGCCAGCAGTGGCTCAGGGGGAAAGAAAGGGAGCTCCTACAATGAGCAGTTCTTC
CASSGSGGKKGSSYNEQFF
>-|TRBJ2-1|TRBV19|-
TGTGCCAGTAGTCCACGGGGTAGCGCGGATGAGCAGTTCTTC
CASSPRGSADEQFF
>once|TRBJ1-2|TRBV24-1|-
TGTGCCACCAGTGACATCTCGGTTAACTATGGCTACACCTTC
CATSDISVNYGYTF
>-|TRBJ2-5|TRBV19|-
TGTGCCAGTAGTCTTATGCCCCTACAAGAGACCCAGTACTTC
CASSLMPLQETQYF
>-|TRBJ2-1|TRBV5-4|-
TGTGCCAGCAGCTTAAGCGCTCGAGGTGAGCAGTTCTTC
CASSLSARGEQFF
>-|TRBJ2-5|TRBV10-3|TRBD2
TGTGCCATCAGTGAGACCCTACTAGCGGGAGGGGAGACCCAGTACTTC
CAISETLLAGGETQYF
>few|TRBJ2-7|TRBV7-8|TRBD2
TGTGCCAGCAGCCCCAGGGTGGGACTAGCGGGCCACGAGCAGTACTTC
CASSPRVGLAGHEQYF
>-|TRBJ2-3|TRBV3-1/TRBV3-2|-
TGTGCCAGCAGCCAAGATCGTCATAGACTCGGATTATCAGATACGCAGTATTTT
CASSQDRHRLGLSDTQYF
>-|TRBJ1-6|TRBV2|-
TGTGCCAGCAGTGAAGCGCCGGGAAATTCACCCCTCCACTTT
CASSEAPGNSPLHF
>-|TRBJ1-5|TRBV28|TRBD1
TGTGCCAGCGCCGGGACAGGGGGCTATATTCAACCCCAGCATTTT
CASAGTGGYIQPQHF
>-|TRBJ2-1|TRBV7-9|TRBD2
TGTGCCAGCAGCTCCCCGTTGGGAGGGAGGGAGGGTGAGCAGTTCTTC
CASSSPLGGREGEQFF
>-|TRBJ2-1|TRBV5-1|TRBD2
TGCGCCAGCAGCTTGGTGCGACGTAGCGGGGCTCCCGAGCAGTTCTTC
CASSLVRRSGAPEQFF
>-|TRBJ1-2|TRBV11-1|-
TGTGCCAGCAGCTTAGGACGGGGGGAGTATGGCTACACCTTC
CASSLGRGEYGYTF
>-|TRBJ1-5|TRBV27|TRBD1
TGTGCCAGCAGCCCAGGGGGCATAAGCAATCAGCCCCAGCATTTT
CASSPGGISNQPQHF
>-|TRBJ2-7|TRBV21-1|-
TGTGCCAGCAGCACGGCAGGGAAGGGATACGAGCAGTACTTC
CASSTAGKGYEQYF
>-|TRBJ1-1|TRBV2|-
TGTGCCAGCAGTGAAGAGGGAGGAATTATAACTGAAGCTTTCTTT
CASSEEGGIITEAFF